A single sample is the source of the 3 T cell receptor beta chains below, sequenced in a study of T cells in Graves' hyperthyroidism and ophthalmopathy. Researchers took RNA transcripts and amplified the TCR beta CDR3 regions from them. HTBI primers drove first-round RT-PCR of the TCR CDR3. Each CDR3 protein gets one entry after TCRdb re-called the multiplex PCR reads with MiXCR. The sample holds about 590,000 distinct CDR3 sequences, 15% to 18% seen once. The sample taken for sequencing was blood. These receptors all stem from a woman aged 25 to 39 with Graves' hyperthyroidism.

The rearrangement uses TRBV7-2 and TRBJ1-4, with a weak D call TRBD1 (6 bases). V lost 1 base and J lost 7, with 13 bases in between. This CDR3 comprises 15 residues. Germline assignment: CDR1 SGHTA and CDR2 FQGNSA. Here the CDR3 DNA reads TGTGCCAGCAGCTTAGACCCCGGGGGCGGTGAAAAACTGTTTTTT. Protein sequence: CASSLDPGGGEKLFF.

CDR3 region: CASSQDLPVWGPGELFF. The CDR3 DNA reads as TGCGCCAGCAGCCAAGACCTACCGGTTTGGGGGCCCGGGGAGCTGTTTTTT. This chain uses TRBV4-3 with TRBJ2-2, with D tentatively TRBD1 (6 bases). This CDR3 has 17 amino acids. From germline, CDR1 is LGHNA and CDR2 YSLEER. Trimming removed 0 bases at V and 6 bases at J, with 17 bases between.

This clonotype was seen ten or more times. V and J are TRBV20-1 and TRBJ2-7; no definite D call. The CDR3 is 12 amino acids. Germline CDR1 is DFQATT and CDR2 is SNEGSKA (reference sequence). V dropped 6 bases and J dropped 3 bases, with 12 bases sitting between them. The chain's CDR3 is CSAGRNLYEQYF. DNA of the CDR3: TGCAGTGCCGGACGAAATCTCTACGAGCAGTACTTC.